This T cell receptor (beta chain) was recovered during a study of T cells after yellow fever vaccination. This CDR3 has 15 amino acids. V lost 0 bases to trimming and J lost 5 bases; unmatched junction nucleotides: 1. Germline-derived CDR1 and CDR2 are SGHRS and YFSETQ. To note about this clonotype: Its antigen is not known.

General observations from the study: Clonotypes shared by both compartments, CD4 and CD8, made up a small share. The secondary response was weaker but peaked faster, day 5 versus 15. Contaminating bulk clonotypes could be abundant in FACS-sorted repertoires.

The 5'RACE template-switching step produced TCR cDNA and added a universal primer site and UMIs. TCRdb used MiXCR to reprocess the 5' RACE reads, holding one entry per CDR3 protein. This table holds hundreds of thousands of distinct CDR3 sequences, roughly a sixth found once. The sequence derives from a man younger than 35 who received the YFV17D yellow fever vaccine. V is TRBV5-1 and J is TRBJ2-2, with TRBD2 matching over 10 bases. The source was PBMCs, collected before the yellow fever booster vaccination. CDR3 DNA: TGCGCCAGCAGCTTGGTGGGACTAGCGACCGGGGAGCTGTTTTTT. Translation: CASSLVGLATGELFF.